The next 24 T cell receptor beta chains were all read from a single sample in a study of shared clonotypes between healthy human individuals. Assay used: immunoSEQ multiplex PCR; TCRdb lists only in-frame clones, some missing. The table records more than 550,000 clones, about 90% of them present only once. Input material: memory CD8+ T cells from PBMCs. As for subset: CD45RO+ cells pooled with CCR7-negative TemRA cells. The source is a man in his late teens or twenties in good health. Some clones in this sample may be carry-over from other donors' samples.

CDR3 in amino acids: CASSPIQGGNTGELFF. CDR3 nucleotides: TGTGCCAGCAGCCCCATCCAAGGCGGCAATACCGGGGAGCTGTTTTTT. This chain joins TRBV7-6 and TRBJ2-2; D not certain. The germline V gene encodes CDR1 SGHVS and CDR2 FNYEAQ. The CDR3 totals 16 residues. Trimming cost V 5 bases and J 5 bases, with 18 bases left between them.

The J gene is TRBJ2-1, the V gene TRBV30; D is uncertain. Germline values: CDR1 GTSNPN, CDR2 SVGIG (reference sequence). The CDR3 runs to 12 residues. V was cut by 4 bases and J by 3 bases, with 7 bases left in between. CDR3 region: CAWNPDYNEQFF. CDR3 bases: TGTGCCTGGAACCCCGACTACAATGAGCAGTTCTTC. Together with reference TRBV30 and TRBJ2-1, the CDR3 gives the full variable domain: SQTIHQWPATLVQPVGSPLSLECTVEGTSNPNLYWYRQAAGRGLQLLFYSVGIGQISSEVPQNLSASRPQDRQFILSSKKLLLSDSGFYLCAWNPDYNEQFFGPGTRLTVL.

The CDR3 region is CASSTLAAYEQYF. The CDR3 nucleotides are TGTGCCAGCAGCACACTAGCGGCCTACGAGCAGTACTTC. The genes are TRBV5-6 and TRBJ2-7; 8 nucleotides match TRBD2. Per the germline V gene, CDR1 is SGHDT and CDR2 is YYEEEE. The J segment lost 2 bases and the V segment lost 4 bases, leaving 2 bases of the junction unmatched. This CDR3 spans 13 amino acids.

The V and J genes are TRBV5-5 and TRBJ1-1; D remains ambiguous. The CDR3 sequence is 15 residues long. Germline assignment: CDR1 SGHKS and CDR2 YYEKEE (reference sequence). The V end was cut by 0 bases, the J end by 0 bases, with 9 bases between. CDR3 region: CASSLDGRVNTEAFF. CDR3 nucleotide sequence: TGTGCCAGCAGCTTGGACGGCAGAGTGAACACTGAAGCTTTCTTT. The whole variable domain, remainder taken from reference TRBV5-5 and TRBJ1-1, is DAGVTQSPTHLIKTRGQQVTLRCSPISGHKSVSWYQQVLGQGPQFIFQYYEKEERGRGNFPDRFSARQFPNYSSELNVNALLLGDSALYLCASSLDGRVNTEAFFGQGTRLTVV.

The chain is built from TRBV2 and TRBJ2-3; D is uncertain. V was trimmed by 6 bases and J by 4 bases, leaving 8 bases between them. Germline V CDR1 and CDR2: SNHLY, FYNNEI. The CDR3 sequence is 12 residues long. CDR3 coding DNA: TGTGCCAGCAGGCCCCCCGCAGATACGCAGTATTTT. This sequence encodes CASRPPADTQYF.

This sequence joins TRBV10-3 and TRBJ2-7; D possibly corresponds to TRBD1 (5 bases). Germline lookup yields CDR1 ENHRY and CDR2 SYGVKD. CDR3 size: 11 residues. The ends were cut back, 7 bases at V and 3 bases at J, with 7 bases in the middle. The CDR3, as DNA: TGTGCCATCACCGACAGCTACGAGCAGTACTTC. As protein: CAITDSYEQYF.

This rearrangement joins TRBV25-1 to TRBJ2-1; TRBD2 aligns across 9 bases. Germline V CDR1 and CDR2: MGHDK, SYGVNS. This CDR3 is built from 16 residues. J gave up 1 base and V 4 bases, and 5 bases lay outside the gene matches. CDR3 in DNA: TGTGCCAGCAGTGTTCCCACTAGCGGGTCCTACAATGAGCAGTTCTTC. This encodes CASSVPTSGSYNEQFF. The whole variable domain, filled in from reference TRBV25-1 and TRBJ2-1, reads EADIYQTPRYLVIGTGKKITLECSQTMGHDKMYWYQQDPGMELHLIHYSYGVNSTEKGDLSSESTVSRIRTEHFPLTLESARPSHTSQYLCASSVPTSGSYNEQFFGPGTRLTVL.

The CDR3 DNA sequence: TGTGCCAGCAGCCCGCTTCGAGGGGTCGATCCTAGCGTAAAATTCACCGGGGAGCTGTTTTTT. Protein: CASSPLRGVDPSVKFTGELFF. The chain combines TRBV7-7 with TRBJ2-2; D might be TRBD2 (6 bases). The CDR3 totals 21 residues. Germline V gene data show CDR1 as SSHAT and CDR2 as FNYEAQ (reference sequence). Trimming left V 5 bases short and J 4 bases short, with 32 bases between.

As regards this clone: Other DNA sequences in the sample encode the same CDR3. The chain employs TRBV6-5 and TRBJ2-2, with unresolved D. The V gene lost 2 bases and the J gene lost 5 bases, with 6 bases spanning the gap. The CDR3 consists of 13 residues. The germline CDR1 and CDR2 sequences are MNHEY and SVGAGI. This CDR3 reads CASSYSWTGELFF. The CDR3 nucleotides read TGTGCCAGCAGTTACAGCTGGACCGGGGAGCTGTTTTTT.

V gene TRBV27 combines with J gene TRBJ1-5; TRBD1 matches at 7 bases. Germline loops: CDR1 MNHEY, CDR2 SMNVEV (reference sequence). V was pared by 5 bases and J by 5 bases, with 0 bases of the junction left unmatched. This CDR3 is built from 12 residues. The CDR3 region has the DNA TGTGCCAGCAGTGACAGGGATCAGCCCCAGCATTTT. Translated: CASSDRDQPQHF.

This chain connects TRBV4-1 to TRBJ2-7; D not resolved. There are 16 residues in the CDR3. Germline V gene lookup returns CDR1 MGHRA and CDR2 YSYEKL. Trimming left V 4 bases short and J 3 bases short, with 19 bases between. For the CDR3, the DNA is TGCGCCAGCAGCCTGCGGACCATCCAGCCTAACTACGAGCAGTACTTC. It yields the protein CASSLRTIQPNYEQYF.

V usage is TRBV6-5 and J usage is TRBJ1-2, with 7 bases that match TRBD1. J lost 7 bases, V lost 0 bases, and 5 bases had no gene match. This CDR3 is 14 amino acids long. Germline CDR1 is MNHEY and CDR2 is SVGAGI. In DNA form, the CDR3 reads TGTGCCAGCAGTTACTCGGCGGGACAGACTGGCTACACCTTC. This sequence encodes CASSYSAGQTGYTF.

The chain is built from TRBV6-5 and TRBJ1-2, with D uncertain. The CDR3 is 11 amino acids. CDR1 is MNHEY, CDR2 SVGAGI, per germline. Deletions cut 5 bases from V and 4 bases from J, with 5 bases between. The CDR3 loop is CASSVSYGYTF. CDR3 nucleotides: TGTGCCAGCAGTGTCTCCTATGGCTACACCTTC.

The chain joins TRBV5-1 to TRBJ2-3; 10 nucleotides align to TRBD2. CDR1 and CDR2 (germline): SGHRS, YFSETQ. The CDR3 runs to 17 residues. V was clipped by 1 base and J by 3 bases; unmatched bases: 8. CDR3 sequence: CASSLRASGRGTDTQYF. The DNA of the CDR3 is TGCGCCAGCAGCTTGAGGGCTAGCGGGAGAGGGACAGATACGCAGTATTTT.

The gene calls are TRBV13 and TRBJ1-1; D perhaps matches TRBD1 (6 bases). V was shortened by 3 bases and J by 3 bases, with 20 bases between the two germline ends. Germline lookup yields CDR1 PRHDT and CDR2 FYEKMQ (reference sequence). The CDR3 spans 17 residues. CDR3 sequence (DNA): TGTGCCAGCAGCTTGACCCCCCTTTGGGGGCTGGACACTGAAGCTTTCTTT. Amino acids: CASSLTPLWGLDTEAFF.

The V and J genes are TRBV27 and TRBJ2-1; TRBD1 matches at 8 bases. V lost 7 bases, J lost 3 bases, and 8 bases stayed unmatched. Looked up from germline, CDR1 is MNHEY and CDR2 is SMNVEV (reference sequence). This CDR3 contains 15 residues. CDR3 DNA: TGTGCCAGCAAGCCTGCAGGGGGCCTCTACAATGAGCAGTTCTTC. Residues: CASKPAGGLYNEQFF.

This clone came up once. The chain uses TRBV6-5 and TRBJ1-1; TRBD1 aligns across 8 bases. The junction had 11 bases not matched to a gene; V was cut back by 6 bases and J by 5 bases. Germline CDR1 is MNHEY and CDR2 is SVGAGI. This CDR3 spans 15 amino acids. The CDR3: CASRIETGVGTEAFF. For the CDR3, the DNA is TGTGCCAGCAGGATAGAGACAGGGGTAGGGACTGAAGCTTTCTTT.

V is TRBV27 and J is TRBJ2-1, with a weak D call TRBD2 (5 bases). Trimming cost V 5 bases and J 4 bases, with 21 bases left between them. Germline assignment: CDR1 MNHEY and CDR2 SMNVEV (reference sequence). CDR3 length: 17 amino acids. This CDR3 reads CASSTPRGSVDYNEQFF. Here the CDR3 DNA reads TGTGCCAGCAGTACACCTCGGGGTAGCGTGGATTACAATGAGCAGTTCTTC.

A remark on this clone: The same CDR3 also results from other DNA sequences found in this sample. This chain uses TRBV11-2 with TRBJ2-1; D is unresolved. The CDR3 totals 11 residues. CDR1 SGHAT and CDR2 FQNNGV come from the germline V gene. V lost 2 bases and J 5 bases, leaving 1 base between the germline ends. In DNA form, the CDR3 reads TGTGCCAGCAGCTTAAACAATGAGCAGTTCTTC. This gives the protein CASSLNNEQFF.

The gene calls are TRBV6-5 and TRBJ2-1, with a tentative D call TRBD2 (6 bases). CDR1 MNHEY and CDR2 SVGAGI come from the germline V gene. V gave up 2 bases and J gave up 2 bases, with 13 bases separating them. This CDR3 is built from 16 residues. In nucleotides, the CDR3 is TGTGCCAGCAGTTACCTGAGCGGGCCCCCCTACAATGAGCAGTTCTTC. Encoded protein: CASSYLSGPPYNEQFF.

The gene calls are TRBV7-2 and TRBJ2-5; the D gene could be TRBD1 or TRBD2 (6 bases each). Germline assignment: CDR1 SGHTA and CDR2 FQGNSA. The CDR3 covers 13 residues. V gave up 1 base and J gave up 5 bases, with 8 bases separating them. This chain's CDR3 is CASSLGGGETQYF. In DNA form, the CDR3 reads TGTGCCAGCAGCTTAGGAGGGGGGGAGACCCAGTACTTC.

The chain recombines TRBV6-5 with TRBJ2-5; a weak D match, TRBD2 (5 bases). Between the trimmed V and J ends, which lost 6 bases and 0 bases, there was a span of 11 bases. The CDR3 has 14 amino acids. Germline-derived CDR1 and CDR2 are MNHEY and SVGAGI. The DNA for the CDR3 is TGTGCCAGCAGCCCGGGGTTTTACCAAGAGACCCAGTACTTC. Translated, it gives CASSPGFYQETQYF.

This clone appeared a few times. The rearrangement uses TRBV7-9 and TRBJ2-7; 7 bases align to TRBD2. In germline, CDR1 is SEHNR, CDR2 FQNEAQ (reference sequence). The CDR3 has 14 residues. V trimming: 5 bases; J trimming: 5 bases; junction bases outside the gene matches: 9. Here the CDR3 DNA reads TGTGCCAGCAGCCCGGCGGCGGGAGCGGACGAGCAGTACTTC. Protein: CASSPAAGADEQYF.

The CDR3 region is CASMMAGNQPQHF. The CDR3 coding sequence is TGTGCCAGTATGATGGCAGGCAATCAGCCCCAGCATTTT. The chain recombines TRBV19 with TRBJ1-5; D unresolved. The CDR3 length is 13 residues. V was pared by 7 bases and J by 2 bases, with 9 bases between. Per germline, CDR1 LNHDA and CDR2 SQIVND (reference sequence).